Included here is one TCR beta chain sequence, with context. What it binds is not known. At one of its ends the junction is not consistent with the germline gene, which may arise from a read error. Treatment described: approximately 9-day PBMC culture with coronavirus spike peptide pools or control peptides (ViraFEST assay). The sample originates from a study of vaccination and CD4 T cells after COVID-19. The CDR3 contains 15 residues. Looked up from germline, CDR1 is MNHEY and CDR2 is SMNVEV (reference sequence). The Oncomine TCR Beta short-read assay generated sequence data from the DNA of cultured CD4+ T cells. TCRdb independently ran MiXCR on the PCR reads; one entry per CDR3 protein. In the table there are approximately 20,000 distinct CDR3 sequences, roughly three fifths of which are singletons.

The origin of this receptor is a human donor who had recovered from COVID-19. Sequenced: CD4+ T cells from blood, cultured in vitro. V is TRBV27 and J is TRBJ1-1; 7 bases are shared with TRBD1. This CDR3 reads CASSISGTVNTEAFF. As DNA, the CDR3 is TGTGCCAGCAGTATATCCGGGACAGTGAACACTGAAGCTTTCTTT.